The 26 T cell receptor beta chains given below trace back to one sample, sequenced in a study of identical twins. TCRdb redid the calling of the 5' RACE reads with MiXCR, one entry per CDR3 protein. The table has around 500,000 distinct CDR3 sequences, about 14% seen once; the top ten hold around 0.48%. These data were also reused for a study on yellow fever vaccine responses in identical twins.

Sequenced sample: CD4+ T cells sorted from blood. The receptors come from a woman under 30 in good health.

V gene TRBV4-1 combines with J gene TRBJ1-3; no clear D gene. The CDR3 length is 15 residues. V dropped 0 bases and J dropped 0 bases, with 6 bases sitting between them. Germline V gene lookup returns CDR1 MGHRA and CDR2 YSYEKL. This CDR3 is CASSQERYSGNTIYF. CDR3 bases: TGCGCCAGCAGCCAAGAAAGATACTCTGGAAACACCATATATTTT.

This clonotype was detected a few times. CDR3 loop: CASSFRSDPEISGSPYEQYF. The CDR3 DNA sequence: TGTGCCAGCAGCTTTAGGTCGGACCCTGAGATTAGCGGAAGCCCCTACGAGCAGTACTTC. The chain is built from TRBV11-1 and TRBJ2-7; weak D call: TRBD2 (6 bases). Germline CDR1 reads SGHAT; CDR2 reads FQDESV (reference sequence). Deletions cut 3 bases from V and 2 bases from J, with 29 bases between. The length of the CDR3 is 20 residues.

This clonotype was seen more than once but under ten times. The rearrangement uses TRBV24-1 and TRBJ2-1; 11 positions match TRBD2. The V segment lost 9 bases and the J segment 0 bases; nucleotides outside the gene matches: 6. The CDR3 extends over 16 amino acids. CDR1 KGHDR and CDR2 SFDVKD come from the germline V gene. The CDR3 spells CATGGTSGYSYNEQFF. Here the CDR3 DNA reads TGTGCCACCGGAGGGACTAGCGGCTACTCCTACAATGAGCAGTTCTTC.

This clonotype was seen many times. The CDR3 sequence is CASSMGHTYEQYF. CDR3 bases: TGTGCCAGCAGTATGGGACACACCTACGAGCAGTACTTC. This rearrangement joins TRBV12-3 or TRBV12-4 to TRBJ2-7, with TRBD1 as a possible D gene (6 bases). V was shortened by 5 bases and J by 2 bases, with 10 bases between the two germline ends. The CDR3 extends over 13 amino acids.

This clonotype was seen a few times. This rearrangement joins TRBV7-2 to TRBJ2-2; weak D call: TRBD2 (6 bases). Trimming shortened V by 2 bases and J by 6 bases, and 16 bases separated the two germline ends. Germline CDR1 and CDR2: SGHTA and FQGNSA. This CDR3 is built from 16 residues. CDR3 DNA: TGTGCCAGCAGCTTACGGGAGCCGGGCTTCCCCGGGGAGCTGTTTTTT. Encoded protein: CASSLREPGFPGELFF. The full variable domain, with the rest looked up from reference TRBV7-2 and TRBJ2-2, is GAGVSQSPSNKVTEKGKDVELRCDPISGHTALYWYRQSLGQGLEFLIYFQGNSAPDKSGLPSDRFSAERTGGSVSTLTIQRTQQEDSAVYLCASSLREPGFPGELFFGEGSRLTVL.

This clonotype appeared a single time. A clone one base away is much larger, so this may be a read error. The chain is built from TRBV3-1 and TRBJ2-1, with 15 bases lining up with TRBD2. The CDR3 is 18 amino acids. CDR1 is LGHDT and CDR2 is YNNKEL in the germline V gene (reference sequence). Here the CDR3 reads CACSFWGLAGGTYNEQFF. In DNA, the CDR3 is TGTGCCTGCAGTTTCTGGGGACTAGCGGGAGGAACCTACAATGAGCAGTTCTTC.

This clonotype was detected only a few times. This rearrangement joins TRBV5-6 to TRBJ2-4; a possible D gene is TRBD1 (6 bases). From germline, CDR1 is SGHDT and CDR2 YYEEEE. With 0 bases removed from V and 13 bases from J, the gap between germline ends came to 8 bases. CDR3 length equals 11 residues. The CDR3 nucleotides are TGTGCCAGCAGCTTGGCCGACAGGCAGTACTTC. Its protein product is CASSLADRQYF. Drawing the rest from reference TRBV5-6 and TRBJ2-4, the complete variable domain is DAGVTQSPTHLIKTRGQQVTLRCSPKSGHDTVSWYQQALGQGPQFIFQYYEEEERQRGNFPDRFSGHQFPNYSSELNVNALLLGDSALYLCASSLADRQYFGAGTRLSVL.

The gene calls are TRBV20-1 and TRBJ2-5; 10 bases line up with TRBD2. This CDR3 comprises 14 residues. CDR1 and CDR2 (germline): DFQATT, SNEGSKA (reference sequence). Trimming cost V 5 bases and J 1 base; bases outside gene matches: 4. The CDR3 coding sequence is TGCAGTGCTGAAGCGGGAGGGCTCCAAGAGACCCAGTACTTC. It specifies CSAEAGGLQETQYF.

This rearrangement joins TRBV5-5 to TRBJ2-1, with D hard to call. V shed 1 base and J shed 0 bases, with 14 bases lying between them. The CDR3 consists of 17 residues. CDR1 and CDR2 from the germline V gene are SGHKS and YYEKEE (reference sequence). The CDR3 is CASSLIGPPGSYNEQFF. In DNA, the CDR3 is TGTGCCAGCAGCTTGATCGGCCCGCCGGGCTCCTACAATGAGCAGTTCTTC. Combining the CDR3 with reference TRBV5-5 and TRBJ2-1 gives the whole variable domain DAGVTQSPTHLIKTRGQQVTLRCSPISGHKSVSWYQQVLGQGPQFIFQYYEKEERGRGNFPDRFSARQFPNYSSELNVNALLLGDSALYLCASSLIGPPGSYNEQFFGPGTRLTVL.

This clonotype was counted between two and nine times. This chain uses TRBV7-2 with TRBJ2-7; D is unclear. The V end was cut by 5 bases, the J end by 3 bases, with 17 bases between. Germline CDR1 SGHTA, CDR2 FQGNSA. This CDR3 has 15 residues. CDR3 in amino acids: CASSRAPGGIYEQYF. DNA for the CDR3: TGTGCCAGCAGCAGAGCACCGGGTGGGATCTACGAGCAGTACTTC.

The chain combines TRBV2 with TRBJ1-4; 7 bases fit TRBD1. The V gene end was trimmed by 5 bases and the J gene end by 8 bases; junction bases not matched to a gene: 5. Germline lookup yields CDR1 SNHLY and CDR2 FYNNEI. This CDR3 spans 13 amino acids. The CDR3 sequence is CASSRQGREKLFF. The CDR3 DNA is TGTGCCAGCAGTCGACAGGGTAGGGAAAAACTGTTTTTT.

The chain links TRBV7-2 to TRBJ2-1; no firm D call. The CDR3 consists of 14 residues. The germline V gene encodes CDR1 SGHTA and CDR2 FQGNSA. The V and J ends lost 5 bases and 4 bases respectively, with 12 bases between them. CDR3 sequence: CASSRAELYNEQFF. CDR3 DNA: TGTGCCAGCAGCCGCGCCGAGCTATACAATGAGCAGTTCTTC. Filled out from reference TRBV7-2 and TRBJ2-1, the complete variable domain reads GAGVSQSPSNKVTEKGKDVELRCDPISGHTALYWYRQSLGQGLEFLIYFQGNSAPDKSGLPSDRFSAERTGGSVSTLTIQRTQQEDSAVYLCASSRAELYNEQFFGPGTRLTVL.

The chain links TRBV5-5 to TRBJ2-2; 8 bases agree with TRBD1. The CDR3 sequence is 14 residues long. Trimming at V came to 3 bases and at J to 4 bases, leaving 2 bases not matched to a gene. Germline V lookup: CDR1 SGHKS, CDR2 YYEKEE (reference sequence). CDR3 region: CASSWTGPTGELFF. The CDR3 DNA sequence: TGTGCCAGCAGCTGGACAGGGCCCACCGGGGAGCTGTTTTTT.

In its sample, this clonotype was seen many times. The rearrangement uses TRBV20-1 and TRBJ2-2; 9 bases are shared with TRBD2. The length of the CDR3 is 15 residues. CDR1 and CDR2 (germline): DFQATT, SNEGSKA (reference sequence). V lost 3 bases and J lost 4; bases outside the gene matches: 6. CDR3 residues: CSASFWRGGTGELFF. For the CDR3, the DNA is TGCAGTGCTAGCTTTTGGCGGGGGGGCACCGGGGAGCTGTTTTTT.

The rearrangement uses TRBV6-6 and TRBJ2-7; no clear D. Germline-derived CDR1 and CDR2 are MNHNY and SVGAGI (reference sequence). The CDR3 runs 13 residues. V was shortened by 1 base and J by 4 bases, with 8 bases between the two germline ends. This CDR3 reads CASSYFVGYEQYF. Here the CDR3 DNA reads TGTGCCAGCAGTTACTTCGTGGGGTACGAGCAGTACTTC.

V is TRBV7-2 and J is TRBJ2-7, with 15 bases aligning to TRBD2. This CDR3 region has 15 residues. CDR1 is SGHTA and CDR2 is FQGNSA in the germline V gene. V was pared by 4 bases and J by 5 bases, with 3 bases of the junction left unmatched. CDR3 sequence reads: CASSSGTSGRNEQYF. Here the CDR3 DNA reads TGTGCCAGCAGCTCAGGGACTAGCGGGAGGAACGAGCAGTACTTC.

The V gene is TRBV28, the J gene TRBJ2-1; D is unclear. V was pared by 7 bases and J by 7 bases, with 8 bases between. Germline V gives CDR1 MDHEN, CDR2 SYDVKM. The CDR3 has 11 residues. This chain's CDR3 is CASTVENEQFF. The CDR3 DNA is TGTGCCAGCACCGTGGAGAATGAGCAGTTCTTC.

This clonotype was counted between two and nine times. The rearrangement links TRBV12-3 or TRBV12-4 to TRBJ2-1; no reliable D call. CDR3 size: 13 residues. V was trimmed by 3 bases and J by 6 bases, leaving 9 bases between them. This chain's CDR3 is CASSLAPTNEQFF. The CDR3 DNA is TGTGCCAGCAGTTTGGCCCCGACCAATGAGCAGTTCTTC.

The V call is TRBV15, the J call TRBJ2-3; D is unclear. The CDR3 extends over 15 amino acids. V was trimmed by 1 base and J by 0 bases, leaving 8 bases between them. From germline, CDR1 is LNHNV and CDR2 YYDKDF (reference sequence). The CDR3 DNA is TGTGCCACCAGCAGAGCAGGCGATAGCACAGATACGCAGTATTTT. Encoded protein: CATSRAGDSTDTQYF.

J is TRBJ2-1 and V is TRBV7-2; 7 positions agree with TRBD2. The germline V gene encodes CDR1 SGHTA and CDR2 FQGNSA. CDR3 length: 14 residues. V lost 5 bases and J lost 8; bases outside the gene matches: 9. The CDR3 reads CASSVRLAYDEQFF. In DNA form, the CDR3 reads TGTGCCAGCAGCGTAAGACTAGCATACGATGAGCAGTTCTTC.

This clonotype was seen once. V gene TRBV7-9 combines with J gene TRBJ2-7; a possible D gene is TRBD1 (6 bases). The CDR3 length is 14 residues. Germline CDR1 is SEHNR and CDR2 is FQNEAQ (reference sequence). The ends were cut back, 1 base at V and 3 bases at J, with 10 bases in the middle. CDR3 sequence: CASSLDRVVYEQYF. The CDR3 DNA is TGTGCCAGCAGCTTAGACAGGGTGGTCTACGAGCAGTACTTC.

This clonotype appeared a few times. V usage is TRBV11-2 and J usage is TRBJ2-1; 10 bases line up with TRBD2. The V gene's germline CDR1 is SGHAT and CDR2 FQNNGV. The CDR3 totals 14 residues. The junction had 4 bases not matched to a gene; V was cut back by 2 bases and J by 9 bases. CDR3 coding DNA: TGTGCCAGCAGCTTAACTAGCGGGGTAGGTGAGCAGTTCTTC. It encodes CASSLTSGVGEQFF.

This clonotype was recorded at least ten times. J is TRBJ2-5 and V is TRBV4-3; the match to TRBD2 covers 9 bases. Trimming at V came to 5 bases and at J to 2 bases, leaving 6 bases not matched to a gene. CDR3 length: 15 residues. Germline lookup yields CDR1 LGHNA and CDR2 YSLEER. CDR3 in amino acids: CASSLAGALQETQYF. The CDR3, as DNA: TGCGCCAGCAGCTTAGCGGGGGCGCTACAAGAGACCCAGTACTTC.

This chain uses TRBV25-1 with TRBJ2-1; D remains ambiguous. The CDR3 loop spans 15 amino acids. The germline gives CDR1 MGHDK, CDR2 SYGVNS. V shed 1 base and J shed 0 bases, with 7 bases lying between them. CDR3 in amino acids: CASSEFTSSYNEQFF. Here the CDR3 DNA reads TGTGCCAGCAGTGAATTTACGAGCTCCTACAATGAGCAGTTCTTC.

In its sample, this clonotype was seen a few times. The chain joins TRBV3-1 to TRBJ2-1; the match to TRBD2 covers 8 bases. J lost 5 bases, V lost 4 bases, and 13 bases had no gene match. The CDR3 is 17 amino acids. Germline values: CDR1 LGHDT, CDR2 YNNKEL (reference sequence). Here the CDR3 reads CASSRPGAGGRNNEQFF. The CDR3 DNA reads as TGTGCCAGCAGCCGCCCTGGGGCGGGGGGACGAAACAATGAGCAGTTCTTC.

The chain joins TRBV2 to TRBJ1-5; possible D gene TRBD1, 6 bases. The CDR3 totals 15 residues. From germline, CDR1 is SNHLY and CDR2 FYNNEI. The germline V and J ends were trimmed by 6 bases and 1 base, with 13 bases remaining between them. The CDR3, as DNA: TGTGCCAGCAGGGAAACCGACAGGAGCAATCAGCCCCAGCATTTT. Translation: CASRETDRSNQPQHF.